This TCR beta chain was captured in a study of control samples from healthy donors and cancer patients. Only a few counts were recorded for this clone. The length of the CDR3 is 18 residues. Germline CDR1 SGHNT, CDR2 YENEEA. Unmatched junction bases numbered 7, after V lost 4 bases and J lost 4 bases. Sequenced by immunoSEQ multiplex PCR; TCRdb stores in-frame clones only, minus some. The table includes around 250,000 clones, about 80% detected once. Source material: PBMCs. The rearrangement links TRBV11-3 to TRBJ2-1, with 16 positions matching TRBD2. The TCR comes from a woman in her sixties with lung cancer. As DNA, the CDR3 is TGTGCCAGCAGCTCCGCGGGACTAGCGGGAGGGAATTACAATGAGCAGTTCTTC. Protein sequence: CASSSAGLAGGNYNEQFF.